A single TCR beta chain is shown here with its context. This entry comes from a study of cytomegalovirus exposure and HLA in healthy donors. The overall study: Researchers found that around 80% of almost 400 genotyped donors fell within the Caucasian-associated ancestry cluster.

CDR3 size: 18 residues. Germline-derived CDR1 and CDR2 are SGDLS and YYNGEE. V lost 0 bases, J lost 4 bases, and 12 bases stayed unmatched. Among the donors, all were healthy bone marrow donors. 60 Vbeta and 13 Jbeta primers were used in PCR. In the authors' workflow: Later reanalysis found 80 million or so unique TCR beta chains, some 10 million of them shared. TCRdb's copy holds only in-frame clones and misses some; the assay was immunoSEQ multiplex PCR. Clonal size and the V and J genes are those of that table, whereas D and trimming came from the DNA. Of 95,000 to 100,000 clones detected, 60% to 80% appear once; the ten largest clones hold 3% to 3.5%.

The chain is built from TRBV9 and TRBJ2-5, with 10 bases matching TRBD2. The sequencing input was PBMCs. The TCR comes from a man in his forties in good health and CMV-seronegative. The CDR3 DNA reads as TGTGCCAGCAGCGTAGCTGCCAGCGGGGGGGCCATTGGAGAGACCCAGTACTTC. Translating gives CASSVAASGGAIGETQYF.